These 30 T cell receptor beta chains originate from one sample sequenced in a study of response to subunit inactivated influenza vaccine. A single record per CDR3 protein comes from TCRdb applying MiXCR to the RT-PCR reads. The profile shows about 540,000 distinct CDR3 sequences, around 25% of them singletons. These data were also filed under a second study, of T cells expressing NK-cell markers. This second study notes: Scientists made TCR beta cDNA using 5'RACE template switching with UMIs.

Sequencing used CD4+ T cells sorted from PBMCs, obtained roughly 12 days after vaccination. Receptor source: a man between 45 and 60 years old who received an inactivated influenza vaccine.

The genes are TRBV5-5 and TRBJ1-6; TRBD1 matches at 8 bases. Per the germline V gene, CDR1 is SGHKS and CDR2 is YYEKEE (reference sequence). V shed 4 bases and J 8 bases; nucleotides not matched to a gene: 11. The CDR3 consists of 16 residues. The CDR3 loop reads CASSLGQGRTYSPLHF. The CDR3 region has the DNA TGTGCCAGCAGCCTAGGACAGGGAAGGACTTATTCACCCCTCCACTTT.

The chain links TRBV5-1 to TRBJ2-2; D is unclear. The germline V gene has CDR1 SGHRS and CDR2 YFSETQ. Trimming shortened V by 2 bases and J by 7 bases, and 6 bases separated the two germline ends. The CDR3 has 12 residues. The CDR3 DNA is TGCGCCAGCAGCTTCCAATTCGGGGAGCTGTTTTTT. It specifies CASSFQFGELFF. Full variable domain (missing parts from reference TRBV5-1 and TRBJ2-2): KAGVTQTPRYLIKTRGQQVTLSCSPISGHRSVSWYQQTPGQGLQFLFEYFSETQRNKGNFPGRFSGRQFSNSRSEMNVSTLELGDSALYLCASSFQFGELFFGEGSRLTVL.

The rearrangement joins TRBV12-3 or TRBV12-4 to TRBJ2-7, with TRBD1 matching 8 bases. The CDR3 extends over 13 amino acids. J lost 3 bases, V lost 6 bases, and 4 bases had no gene match. CDR3 DNA: TGTGCCAGCAGGGGGACAGGCCGCTACGAGCAGTACTTC. Protein: CASRGTGRYEQYF.

This chain connects TRBV15 to TRBJ2-5, with unresolved D. Trimming pared 1 base from V and 2 bases from J, leaving 8 bases between. The germline CDR1 and CDR2 sequences are LNHNV and YYDKDF (reference sequence). This CDR3 region has 14 residues. CDR3 sequence (DNA): TGTGCCACCAGCAGAGGACAACAACAAGAGACCCAGTACTTC. Its protein product is CATSRGQQQETQYF.

This sequence joins TRBV4-2 and TRBJ2-7; D is possibly TRBD2 (5 bases). The V end lost 4 bases, the J end lost 5 bases, and 15 bases lay between the germline ends. Germline loops: CDR1 LGHNA, CDR2 YNFKEQ. CDR3 size: 14 residues. The CDR3 DNA sequence: TGTGCCAGCAGCCTAGAGTTGGGGAGACACGAGCAGTACTTC. The encoded protein is CASSLELGRHEQYF.

The CDR3 reads CASSQGTGTVQYF. CDR3 bases: TGCGCCAGCAGCCAGGGAACAGGAACAGTGCAGTACTTC. The chain employs TRBV4-3 and TRBJ2-7; maybe TRBD1 (5 bases). The CDR3 contains 13 residues. The V gene lost 3 bases and the J gene lost 9 bases, with 15 bases spanning the gap. Per germline, CDR1 LGHNA and CDR2 YSLEER.

The V call is TRBV4-3, the J call TRBJ1-1; D may be TRBD1 (6 bases). From germline, CDR1 is LGHNA and CDR2 YSLEER. There are 17 residues in the CDR3. V lost 0 bases and J lost 5, with 19 bases in between. The CDR3 spells CASSQDLLGRGDTEAFF. The CDR3 nucleotides are TGCGCCAGCAGCCAAGATCTTTTAGGCAGGGGAGATACTGAAGCTTTCTTT.

This clonotype was observed a handful of times. V usage is TRBV7-3 and J usage is TRBJ2-1, with D perhaps TRBD1 or TRBD2 (5 bases each). Germline lookup yields CDR1 SGHTA and CDR2 FQGTGA. The CDR3 has 15 amino acids. Trimming shortened V by 5 bases and J by 5 bases, and 16 bases separated the two germline ends. The CDR3 is CASSPTGRPHNEQFF. CDR3 nucleotide sequence: TGTGCCAGCAGCCCGACGGGACGGCCCCACAATGAGCAGTTCTTC.

The chain has TRBV10-1 and TRBJ2-4; D possibly corresponds to TRBD1 (5 bases). CDR1 WNHNN and CDR2 SYGVQD come from the germline V gene (reference sequence). CDR3 length: 14 residues. Trimming removed 0 bases at V and 8 bases at J, with 11 bases between. Here the CDR3 DNA reads TGCGCCAGCAGTGAGTCAATTATAGGGGACATTCAGTACTTC. It encodes CASSESIIGDIQYF.

This clonotype was recorded a few times. The CDR3 sequence: CASSQTSGSTDTQYF. CDR3 nucleotide sequence: TGTGCCAGCAGCCAGACTAGCGGGAGCACAGATACGCAGTATTTT. The chain combines TRBV11-2 with TRBJ2-3; TRBD2 matches at 10 bases. The CDR3 is 15 residues long. V trimming: 5 bases; J trimming: 0 bases; junction bases outside the gene matches: 2. Germline V gene sequence: CDR1 SGHAT, CDR2 FQNNGV.

This sequence joins TRBV5-1 and TRBJ2-1; D gene ambiguous. Germline V gene sequence: CDR1 SGHRS, CDR2 YFSETQ. V was trimmed by 0 bases and J by 5 bases, leaving 6 bases between them. CDR3 size: 13 residues. Written as DNA, the CDR3 is TGCGCCAGCAGCTTGGTCCCGAACAATGAGCAGTTCTTC. Its protein product is CASSLVPNNEQFF.

This clonotype was picked up many times. The rearrangement uses TRBV5-1 and TRBJ1-2; tentatively, D is TRBD1 (6 bases). Germline loops: CDR1 SGHRS, CDR2 YFSETQ. This CDR3 contains 11 residues. Trimming took off 4 bases at V and 6 bases at J, with 7 bases between the two ends. The CDR3 spells CASSNRDGYTF. The CDR3 DNA reads TGCGCCAGCAGCAACAGGGATGGCTACACCTTC.

This clonotype was counted a few times. The gene calls are TRBV4-2 and TRBJ2-2; D gene unclear. The germline V and J ends were trimmed by 0 bases and 1 base, with 12 bases remaining between them. CDR1 and CDR2 from the germline V gene are LGHNA and YNFKEQ. CDR3 size: 17 residues. CDR3 in amino acids: CASSQDSAAVNTGELFF. The CDR3 DNA is TGTGCCAGCAGCCAAGATTCGGCGGCTGTGAACACCGGGGAGCTGTTTTTT.

The rearrangement joins TRBV5-1 to TRBJ2-3; no clear D gene. The CDR3 totals 13 residues. In germline, CDR1 is SGHRS, CDR2 YFSETQ. Trimming stripped 2 bases from V and 4 bases from J, with 8 bases between. CDR3 sequence (DNA): TGCGCCAGCAGCTTTATTGTCCCAGATACGCAGTATTTT. This translates into CASSFIVPDTQYF. The variable domain in full, completed from reference TRBV5-1 and TRBJ2-3, reads KAGVTQTPRYLIKTRGQQVTLSCSPISGHRSVSWYQQTPGQGLQFLFEYFSETQRNKGNFPGRFSGRQFSNSRSEMNVSTLELGDSALYLCASSFIVPDTQYFGPGTRLTVL.

This chain connects TRBV9 to TRBJ2-5, with 7 bases matching TRBD2. Germline lookup yields CDR1 SGDLS and CDR2 YYNGEE. There are 15 residues in the CDR3. V trimming: 4 bases; J trimming: 7 bases; junction bases outside the gene matches: 13. CDR3 residues: CASSPGGTEGVTQYF. The CDR3 DNA reads as TGTGCCAGCAGCCCCGGGGGGACCGAAGGAGTGACCCAGTACTTC.

This clonotype showed up many times. This sequence joins TRBV28 and TRBJ2-1; 10 bases align to TRBD2. The CDR3 has 17 residues. Germline values: CDR1 MDHEN, CDR2 SYDVKM. The V gene end was trimmed by 4 bases and the J gene end by 9 bases; junction bases not matched to a gene: 15. The DNA of the CDR3 is TGTGCCAGCAGTTCTCTGTTCAGCGGGGGGGCGACGGGTGAGCAGTTCTTC. Translated: CASSSLFSGGATGEQFF.

The genes are TRBV6-1 and TRBJ1-1; no reliable D call. The V gene's germline CDR1 is MNHNS and CDR2 SASEGT. CDR3 length: 14 residues. Trimming stripped 3 bases from V and 2 bases from J, with 10 bases between. The CDR3 region is CASSEGSGNTEAFF. The CDR3 DNA follows: TGTGCCAGCAGTGAGGGTTCGGGTAACACTGAAGCTTTCTTT.

This clonotype has only a few counts. This chain connects TRBV5-1 to TRBJ2-7; possibly TRBD1 or TRBD2 for D (5 bases each). CDR1 is SGHRS and CDR2 is YFSETQ in the germline V gene. The CDR3 length is 13 residues. The V and J ends lost 6 bases and 0 bases respectively, with 10 bases between them. Here the CDR3 DNA reads TGCGCCAGCAACCGGGGCGACTCCTACGAGCAGTACTTC. Encoded protein: CASNRGDSYEQYF. Full variable domain (outside the CDR3, taken from reference TRBV5-1 and TRBJ2-7): KAGVTQTPRYLIKTRGQQVTLSCSPISGHRSVSWYQQTPGQGLQFLFEYFSETQRNKGNFPGRFSGRQFSNSRSEMNVSTLELGDSALYLCASNRGDSYEQYFGPGTRLTVT.

The V and J genes are TRBV6-1 and TRBJ2-3; D uncertain. The CDR3 contains 14 residues. With 8 bases removed from V and 1 base from J, the gap between germline ends came to 13 bases. CDR1 is MNHNS and CDR2 is SASEGT in the germline V gene. CDR3 DNA sequence: TGTGCCAGCCGCGCCGGTTGGGGCACAGATACGCAGTATTTT. Its protein product is CASRAGWGTDTQYF.

V gene TRBV7-9 combines with J gene TRBJ2-1, with D perhaps being TRBD1 or TRBD2 (5 bases each). This CDR3 is built from 11 residues. Germline CDR1 reads SEHNR; CDR2 reads FQNEAQ (reference sequence). Trimming removed 5 bases from V and 13 bases from J, with 12 bases in between. The CDR3 DNA follows: TGTGCCAGCAGCCACCGGGACCTTCAGTTCTTC. Translation gives CASSHRDLQFF.

The sample holds a few counts of this clonotype. The J gene is TRBJ1-4, the V gene TRBV29-1; no definite D call. This CDR3 is built from 13 residues. The V end was cut by 7 bases, the J end by 8 bases, with 17 bases between. Germline V gene lookup returns CDR1 SQVTM and CDR2 ANQGSEA. In DNA, the CDR3 is TGCAGCGCGTCCGGGTCTCGACGGGAAAAACTGTTTTTT. Translating it yields CSASGSRREKLFF.

The V and J genes are TRBV6-1 and TRBJ1-1; no clear D. The CDR3 consists of 14 residues. Per the germline V gene, CDR1 is MNHNS and CDR2 is SASEGT. Trimming removed 7 bases at V and 2 bases at J, with 14 bases between. CDR3 region: CASTEGGLNTEAFF. Written as DNA, the CDR3 is TGTGCCAGCACAGAGGGAGGACTAAACACTGAAGCTTTCTTT.

The chain is built from TRBV5-5 and TRBJ2-3, with unresolved D. The V gene's germline CDR1 is SGHKS and CDR2 YYEKEE (reference sequence). V lost 4 bases, J lost 1 base, and 10 bases lay in between. This CDR3 is built from 14 residues. CDR3 DNA sequence: TGTGCCAGCAGCCCGAAGTCAGGCACAGATACGCAGTATTTT. Its protein is CASSPKSGTDTQYF. Together with reference TRBV5-5 and TRBJ2-3, the CDR3 gives the full variable domain: DAGVTQSPTHLIKTRGQQVTLRCSPISGHKSVSWYQQVLGQGPQFIFQYYEKEERGRGNFPDRFSARQFPNYSSELNVNALLLGDSALYLCASSPKSGTDTQYFGPGTRLTVL.

The chain employs TRBV5-6 and TRBJ2-3; TRBD1 matches at 9 bases. The CDR3 extends over 17 amino acids. The junction had 10 bases not matched to a gene; V was cut back by 5 bases and J by 0 bases. The germline V gene has CDR1 SGHDT and CDR2 YYEEEE. The CDR3 protein is CASRATGGSLSTDTQYF. In DNA, the CDR3 is TGTGCCAGCAGGGCCACAGGGGGCTCCTTAAGCACAGATACGCAGTATTTT. The full variable domain, rest sourced from reference TRBV5-6 and TRBJ2-3, is DAGVTQSPTHLIKTRGQQVTLRCSPKSGHDTVSWYQQALGQGPQFIFQYYEEEERQRGNFPDRFSGHQFPNYSSELNVNALLLGDSALYLCASRATGGSLSTDTQYFGPGTRLTVL.

The chain employs TRBV6-5 and TRBJ1-6, with D possibly matching TRBD1 (6 bases). The CDR3 has 15 amino acids. The germline V gene encodes CDR1 MNHEY and CDR2 SVGAGI. V was trimmed by 5 bases and J by 3 bases, leaving 11 bases between them. This CDR3 is CASSHEGGYNSPLHF. CDR3 DNA: TGTGCCAGCAGTCACGAAGGGGGCTATAATTCACCCCTCCACTTT.

J is TRBJ1-1 and V is TRBV30; maybe TRBD1 (5 bases). The germline CDR1 and CDR2 sequences are GTSNPN and SVGIG (reference sequence). This CDR3 region has 14 residues. V shed 3 bases and J shed 6 bases, with 17 bases lying between them. Here the CDR3 DNA reads TGTGCCTGGAGGGCAGGGCGATTAGGCCCTGAAGCTTTCTTT. Protein sequence: CAWRAGRLGPEAFF.

In this sample, this clonotype turned up a few times. V is TRBV6-5 and J is TRBJ2-3; possibly TRBD1 for D (5 bases). Germline CDR1 reads MNHEY; CDR2 reads SVGAGI. The CDR3 is 19 residues long. The V and J ends lost 0 bases and 5 bases respectively, with 24 bases between them. In DNA form, the CDR3 reads TGTGCCAGCAGTTACTCTTTTCTCGGTGGGGCTATAGGGAAAGATACGCAGTATTTT. Its translation is CASSYSFLGGAIGKDTQYF.

The V and J genes are TRBV6-2 or TRBV6-3 and TRBJ2-3; TRBD2 matches 9 bases. There are 14 residues in the CDR3. Germline V gene data show CDR1 as MNHEY and CDR2 as SVGEGT. The V segment lost 6 bases and the J segment 3 bases; nucleotides outside the gene matches: 4. CDR3 sequence (DNA): TGTGCCAGCAGGGAGCGGGGGGCTACAGATACGCAGTATTTT. Translation: CASRERGATDTQYF.

This sequence joins TRBV7-8 and TRBJ2-7; D gene unclear. Trimming took off 2 bases at V and 1 base at J, with 12 bases between the two ends. Per germline, CDR1 SGHVS and CDR2 FQNEAQ. The CDR3 consists of 15 residues. The CDR3 DNA reads as TGTGCCAGCAGCTTACAACAACTAACTTCCTACGAGCAGTACTTC. Translation gives CASSLQQLTSYEQYF.

This clonotype was counted a few times. The chain recombines TRBV20-1 with TRBJ2-3, with 7 bases identical to TRBD1. The CDR3 has 15 residues. V gave up 6 bases and J gave up 3 bases; unmatched junction bases: 12. From germline, CDR1 is DFQATT and CDR2 SNEGSKA (reference sequence). The CDR3 region is CSATPTGSWTDTQYF. The CDR3 coding sequence is TGCAGTGCAACCCCGACAGGGAGTTGGACAGATACGCAGTATTTT.